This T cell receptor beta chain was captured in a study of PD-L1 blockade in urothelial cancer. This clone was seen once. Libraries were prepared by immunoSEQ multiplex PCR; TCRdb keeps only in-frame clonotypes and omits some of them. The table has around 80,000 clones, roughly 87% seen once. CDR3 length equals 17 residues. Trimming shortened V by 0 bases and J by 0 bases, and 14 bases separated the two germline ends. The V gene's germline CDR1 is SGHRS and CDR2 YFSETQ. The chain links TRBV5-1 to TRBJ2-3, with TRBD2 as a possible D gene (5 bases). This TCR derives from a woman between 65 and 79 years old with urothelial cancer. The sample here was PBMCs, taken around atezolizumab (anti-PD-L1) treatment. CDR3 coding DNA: TGCGCCAGCAGCTTGGCCGGTGGGAGACCGAGCACAGATACGCAGTATTTT. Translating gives CASSLAGGRPSTDTQYF.